This TCR beta chain was found in a study of blood T cell repertoires in COVID-19. About the study: The United States, Italy and Spain supplied acute and convalescent COVID-19 samples. T cells, B-cell-depleted T cells, or PBMCs provided the cDNA or gDNA that served as material.

The CDR3 length is 15 residues. The ends lost 4 bases at V and 5 bases at J; junction bases unmatched: 6. Germline V gene sequence: CDR1 SGHDT, CDR2 YYEEEE. Under the authors' procedure: Amplification of reference gene primers was used by the study to estimate nucleated cell counts. Sequencing was performed with immunoSEQ multiplex PCR; in TCRdb, only in-frame clones are kept and a portion is missing. V, J and clone size reflect that table, while D and trimming were determined from the DNA. The sample yields approximately 25,000 clones, 92% seen once. This receptor was obtained from a man in his 70s with active COVID-19. The sample was peripheral blood. V gene TRBV5-6 combines with J gene TRBJ2-3; 11 nucleotides agree with TRBD2. The CDR3 here is CASSLLAGVVDTQYF. The CDR3 coding sequence is TGTGCCAGCAGCCTACTAGCGGGAGTAGTAGATACGCAGTATTTT.